This T cell receptor (beta chain) was identified during a study of graft-versus-host responses after intestinal transplantation. Study summary: Recipients were given multivisceral, liver-intestinal, or isolated intestinal transplants. Recipients were all induced with anti-thymocyte globulin, then given tacrolimus and steroids for approximately three years. General study points: GvH clonotypes were identified within recipient marrow, with a subset emerging first in ileum or blood. Allograft graft-versus-host to host-versus-graft clonal ratios ran high in patients with graft-donor T cell macrochimerism.

Profiling relied on immunoSEQ multiplex PCR, and the TCRdb table lists in-frame clones only, not all of them. In the table there are under 30,000 clones, 90% to 95% of which are singletons. In the case of this clone: Its specificity is not known.

The CDR3 covers 12 residues. CDR1 is SQVTM and CDR2 is ANQGSEA in the germline V gene. The V and J ends lost 3 bases and 6 bases respectively, with 8 bases between them. The J gene is TRBJ2-2, the V gene TRBV29-1; D not resolved. The receptor was derived from a human patient who received an intestinal transplant, so some T cells may come from the graft donor. The sample consisted of PBMCs, taken approximately 32 days after intestinal transplant. Here the CDR3 reads CSVDSGPGELFF. CDR3 nucleotide sequence: TGCAGCGTTGATTCCGGCCCCGGGGAGCTGTTTTTT.